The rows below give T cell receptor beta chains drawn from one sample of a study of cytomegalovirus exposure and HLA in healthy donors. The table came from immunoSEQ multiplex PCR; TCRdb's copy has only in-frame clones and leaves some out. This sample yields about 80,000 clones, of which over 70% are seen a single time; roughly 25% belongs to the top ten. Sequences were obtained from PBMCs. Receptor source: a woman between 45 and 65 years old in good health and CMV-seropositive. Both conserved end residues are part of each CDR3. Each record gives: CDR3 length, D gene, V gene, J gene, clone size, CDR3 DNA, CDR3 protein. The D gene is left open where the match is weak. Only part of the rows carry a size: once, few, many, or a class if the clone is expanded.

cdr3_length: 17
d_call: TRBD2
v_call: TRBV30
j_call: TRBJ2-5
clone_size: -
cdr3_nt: TGTGCCTGGAGAAGGGGGACTAGCGGGGGGGGATTAGAGACCCAGTACTTC
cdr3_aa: CAWRRGTSGGGLETQYF

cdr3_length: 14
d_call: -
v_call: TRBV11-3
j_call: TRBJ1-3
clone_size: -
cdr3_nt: TGTGCCAGCAGCTTAAGGAGATCTGGAAACACCATATATTTT
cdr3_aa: CASSLRRSGNTIYF

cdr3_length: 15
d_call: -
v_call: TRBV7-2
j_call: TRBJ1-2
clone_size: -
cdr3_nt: TGTGCCAGCAGCTTTGCCGGGGGAACTTATAATGGCTACACCTTC
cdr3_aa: CASSFAGGTYNGYTF

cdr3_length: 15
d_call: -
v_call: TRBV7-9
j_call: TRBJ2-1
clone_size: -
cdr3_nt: TGTTCCAGCAGCTTTGCTAGCCTCCTTTACAATGAGCAGTTCTTC
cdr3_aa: CSSSFASLLYNEQFF

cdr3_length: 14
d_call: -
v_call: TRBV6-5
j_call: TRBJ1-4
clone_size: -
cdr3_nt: TGTGCCAGCAGTTTCCGGGGGAAGACGGAAAAACTGTTTTTT
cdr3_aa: CASSFRGKTEKLFF

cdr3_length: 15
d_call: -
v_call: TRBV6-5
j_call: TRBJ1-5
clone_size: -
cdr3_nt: TGTGCCAGCACCTGGGAGGGAGGTAGCAATCAGCCCCAGCATTTT
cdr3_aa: CASTWEGGSNQPQHF

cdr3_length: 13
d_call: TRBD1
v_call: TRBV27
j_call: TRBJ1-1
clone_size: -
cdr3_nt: TGTGCCAGCAGCCAGGGGGCGCTCACTGAAGCTTTCTTT
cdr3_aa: CASSQGALTEAFF

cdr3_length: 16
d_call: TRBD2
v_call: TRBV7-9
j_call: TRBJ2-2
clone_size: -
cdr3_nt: TGTGCCAGCATCGGGACTAGCCTCCCGGGCACCGGGGAGCTGTTTTTT
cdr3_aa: CASIGTSLPGTGELFF

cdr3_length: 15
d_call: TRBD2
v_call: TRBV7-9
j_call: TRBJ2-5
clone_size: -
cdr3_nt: TGTGCCAGCAGCTTGCCCGAAGGACTAGCGGAGACCCAGTACTTC
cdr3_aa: CASSLPEGLAETQYF

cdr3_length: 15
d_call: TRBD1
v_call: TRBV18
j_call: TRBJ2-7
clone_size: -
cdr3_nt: TGTGCCAGCTCACCTCGGACAGGGGGCTTGGATGAGCAGTACTTC
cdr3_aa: CASSPRTGGLDEQYF

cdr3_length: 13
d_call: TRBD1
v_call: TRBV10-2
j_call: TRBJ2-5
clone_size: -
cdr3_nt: TGCGCCAGCAGGGGACAGCTCCAAGAGACCCAGTACTTC
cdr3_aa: CASRGQLQETQYF

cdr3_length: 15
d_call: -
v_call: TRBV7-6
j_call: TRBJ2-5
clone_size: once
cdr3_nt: TGTGCCAGCAGCGTAGGGACGGGGGGCGAAGAGACCCAGTACTTC
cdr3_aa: CASSVGTGGEETQYF

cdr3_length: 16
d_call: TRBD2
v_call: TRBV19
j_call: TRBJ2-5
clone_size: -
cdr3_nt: TGTGCCAGTAGTACCACTGGGGCGGGGGGGCGAGAGACCCAGTACTTC
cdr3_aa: CASSTTGAGGRETQYF

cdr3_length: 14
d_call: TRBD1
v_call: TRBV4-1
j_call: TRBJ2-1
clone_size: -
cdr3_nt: TGCGCCAGCAGCCATCTAGGACAGGGGAATGAGCAGTTCTTC
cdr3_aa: CASSHLGQGNEQFF

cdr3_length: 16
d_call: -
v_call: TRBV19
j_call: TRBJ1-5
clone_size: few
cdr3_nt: TGTGCCAGTAGTCGGTTAAAACAGGGCGCCAATCAGCCCCAGCATTTT
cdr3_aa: CASSRLKQGANQPQHF

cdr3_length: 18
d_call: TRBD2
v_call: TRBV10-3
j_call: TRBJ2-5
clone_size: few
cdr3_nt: TGTGCCATCAGTGAGGGGACTAGCGGGAGGGCTAATCAAGAGACCCAGTACTTC
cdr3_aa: CAISEGTSGRANQETQYF

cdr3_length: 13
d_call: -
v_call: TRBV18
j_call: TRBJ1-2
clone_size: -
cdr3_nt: TGTGCCAGCTCACCACCGAGCATCGATGGCTACACCTTC
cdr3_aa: CASSPPSIDGYTF

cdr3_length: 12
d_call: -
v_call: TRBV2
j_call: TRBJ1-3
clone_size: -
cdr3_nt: TGTGCCAGCAGCCCCTTTATCGGCACCATATATTTT
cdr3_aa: CASSPFIGTIYF

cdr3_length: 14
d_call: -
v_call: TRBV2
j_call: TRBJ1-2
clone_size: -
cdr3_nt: TGTGCCAGCAGTGTTTTGGGCTCCCACTATGGCTACACCTTC
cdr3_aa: CASSVLGSHYGYTF

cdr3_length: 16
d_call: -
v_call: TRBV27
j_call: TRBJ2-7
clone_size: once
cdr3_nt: TGTGCCAGCAGCTTGGGAAGTCAGGGCTTTTTCTACGAGCAGTACTTC
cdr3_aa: CASSLGSQGFFYEQYF

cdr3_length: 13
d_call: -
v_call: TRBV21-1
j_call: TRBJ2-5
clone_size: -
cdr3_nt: TGTGCCAGCAGTGGGACAGTACAAGAGACCCAGTACTTC
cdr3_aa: CASSGTVQETQYF

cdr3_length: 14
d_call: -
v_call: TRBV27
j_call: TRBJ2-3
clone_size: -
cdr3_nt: TGTGCCAGCTCCCCAGGGACAAAGGAGGATACGCAGTATTTT
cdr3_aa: CASSPGTKEDTQYF

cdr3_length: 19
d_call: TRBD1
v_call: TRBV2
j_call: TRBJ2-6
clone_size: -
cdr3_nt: TGTGCCAGCAATTATCCGGGACAGGGGGCGCCGGGTGGGGCCAACGTCCTGACTTTC
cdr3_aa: CASNYPGQGAPGGANVLTF

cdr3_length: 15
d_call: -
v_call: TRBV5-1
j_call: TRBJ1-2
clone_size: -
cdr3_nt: TGCGCCAGCAGCTCGGGCTTACAGGTTAACTATGGCTACACCTTC
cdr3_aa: CASSSGLQVNYGYTF